This TCR beta chain was profiled in a study of cytomegalovirus exposure and HLA in healthy donors. Study findings and constraints: Productive rates of about 87% or about 30% were seen for most TCR beta V segments in an earlier analysis. Later on, a genetic analysis was performed. It linked a missense variant in DCLRE1C with V- and J-gene trimming of TCR beta.

PCR involved 60 Vbeta and 13 Jbeta primers. The method was immunoSEQ multiplex PCR; TCRdb's version includes in-frame clones alone and lacks a portion of them. This table holds under 150,000 clones, around 83% found once. To note about this clone: The antigen remains undetermined.

Nominally healthy donors provided the samples, though records likely missed some immune exposures. V lost 5 bases and J lost 6, with 11 bases in between. The germline V gene has CDR1 SQVTM and CDR2 ANQGSEA. The CDR3 runs to 11 residues. Sequenced: PBMCs. J is TRBJ2-7 and V is TRBV29-1, with D possibly TRBD1 on 5 matching bases. The clonotype originates from a man in his forties in good health and CMV-seropositive. For the CDR3, the DNA is TGCAGCGTTTCTCAGGGTGGCGAGCAGTACTTC. Its translation is CSVSQGGEQYF.